Each of the 23 T cell receptor beta chains below was sequenced from the same sample in a study of regulatory T cells in long-lasting Graves disease. iRepertoire HTBI primers and Arm-PCR of CDR3 regions built TCR beta libraries. TCRdb passed the multiplex PCR reads through MiXCR, listing each CDR3 protein once. Of about 330,000 distinct CDR3 sequences in the sample, 15% to 20% were seen once. Noted time point: newly diagnosed GD, antithyroid drugs for less than 3 months. RNA extracted from PBMCs served as the sequencing template. A further study also used this sample, focusing on T cells in Graves' hyperthyroidism and ophthalmopathy.

Sample: peripheral blood mononuclear cells (PBMCs), taken at new diagnosis, from a patient treated with antithyroid drugs. These receptors were taken from a woman aged 18-29 years with Graves disease.

There are a few counts of this clonotype. The CDR3 region has the DNA TGTGCCAGCAGCGTAGGAGGTTCCTACGAGCAGTACTTC. Residues: CASSVGGSYEQYF. The V and J genes are TRBV9 and TRBJ2-7; no firm D call. CDR1 SGDLS and CDR2 YYNGEE come from the germline V gene. This CDR3 comprises 13 residues. V shed 0 bases and J shed 1 base, with 5 bases lying between them.

As DNA, the CDR3 is TGCGCCAGCAGTGTCAGGGGGCCCGACGGGAACTATGGCTACACCTTC. This translates into CASSVRGPDGNYGYTF. V and J are TRBV10-2 and TRBJ1-2, with 8 bases fitting TRBD1. The length of the CDR3 is 16 residues. From germline, CDR1 is WSHSY and CDR2 SAAADI. The ends lost 4 bases at V and 2 bases at J; junction bases unmatched: 9.

This clonotype was seen only a few times. This chain uses TRBV20-1 with TRBJ1-5; D possibly corresponds to TRBD1 (5 bases). The germline V gene encodes CDR1 DFQATT and CDR2 SNEGSKA (reference sequence). V was cut by 3 bases and J by 7 bases, with 16 bases left in between. This CDR3 has 14 amino acids. CDR3 in amino acids: CSASMGRVGQPQHF. The CDR3 DNA sequence: TGCAGTGCTAGCATGGGCAGGGTCGGACAGCCCCAGCATTTT.

The J gene is TRBJ2-7, the V gene TRBV5-6, with 9 bases lining up with TRBD1. V lost 4 bases to trimming and J lost 7 bases; unmatched junction nucleotides: 12. CDR3 length equals 15 residues. In germline, CDR1 is SGHDT, CDR2 YYEEEE. CDR3 residues: CASSTTGGSYNEQYF. The CDR3 DNA reads TGTGCCAGCAGCACAACAGGGGGCTCTTACAATGAGCAGTACTTC.

This clonotype was counted many times. The chain combines TRBV2 with TRBJ2-1, with D uncertain. Germline CDR1 is SNHLY and CDR2 is FYNNEI. The length of the CDR3 is 12 residues. Trimming removed 2 bases from V and 7 bases from J, with 6 bases in between. CDR3 in amino acids: CASSEPPNEQFF. The CDR3 region has the DNA TGTGCCAGCAGTGAACCCCCAAATGAGCAGTTCTTC. The full variable domain, rest sourced from reference TRBV2 and TRBJ2-1, is EPEVTQTPSHQVTQMGQEVILRCVPISNHLYFYWYRQILGQKVEFLVSFYNNEISEKSEIFDDQFSVERPDGSNFTLKIRSTKLEDSAMYFCASSEPPNEQFFGPGTRLTVL.

This clonotype was seen ten or more times. The CDR3 does not close with the conserved phenylalanine or tryptophan, likely indicating a read error. The gene calls are TRBV7-9 and TRBJ1-4; D ambiguous. V gave up 1 base and J gave up 0 bases, with 3 bases separating them. The germline V gene has CDR1 SEHNR and CDR2 FQNEAQ (reference sequence). The length of the CDR3 is 14 residues. CDR3: CASSLGATNEKLFL. CDR3 nucleotide sequence: TGTGCCAGCAGCTTAGGTGCAACTAATGAAAAACTGTTTCTT.

This clonotype was recorded at least ten times. The chain carries TRBV28 and TRBJ2-3, with D hard to call. V lost 4 bases and J lost 6, with 8 bases in between. Germline V gene lookup returns CDR1 MDHEN and CDR2 SYDVKM. CDR3 length: 12 amino acids. In nucleotides, the CDR3 is TGTGCCAGCAGTTCACTTAGGGATACGCAGTATTTT. Protein product: CASSSLRDTQYF.

This clonotype appeared many times. The chain employs TRBV12-3 or TRBV12-4 and TRBJ1-1, with 7 bases matching TRBD1. Trimming at V came to 6 bases and at J to 4 bases, leaving 5 bases not matched to a gene. The CDR3 runs 13 residues. CDR3 sequence (DNA): TGTGCCAGCAGAACAGGGGAAGGCACTGAAGCTTTCTTT. Its protein is CASRTGEGTEAFF.

Only a few counts were recorded for this clonotype. This rearrangement joins TRBV25-1 to TRBJ2-7; no clear D. V lost 2 bases and J 6 bases, leaving 11 bases between the germline ends. The germline CDR1 and CDR2 sequences are MGHDK and SYGVNS. This CDR3 has 13 residues. The CDR3 coding sequence is TGTGCCAGCAGTGAACCCCAATGGGCCGAGCAGTACTTC. This gives the protein CASSEPQWAEQYF.

This clonotype was recorded at least ten times. The rearrangement links TRBV7-3 to TRBJ1-2; 9 nucleotides agree with TRBD1. V dropped 5 bases and J dropped 8; count of bases not matched to a gene: 18. The CDR3 is made up of 17 amino acids. Germline V CDR1 and CDR2: SGHTA, FQGTGA. CDR3 coding DNA: TGTGCCAGCAGCACGCTCCCCACAGGGGGCGCGGGCGCGGGCTACACCTTC. Translating gives CASSTLPTGGAGAGYTF. The full variable domain, with the rest looked up from reference TRBV7-3 and TRBJ1-2, is GAGVSQTPSNKVTEKGKYVELRCDPISGHTALYWYRQSLGQGPEFLIYFQGTGAADDSGLPNDRFFAVRPEGSVSTLKIQRTERGDSAVYLCASSTLPTGGAGAGYTFGSGTRLTVV.

This clonotype was recorded at least ten times. The chain uses TRBV18 and TRBJ1-5; D is uncertain. CDR3 length: 16 residues. Per the germline V gene, CDR1 is KGHSH and CDR2 is LQKENI. The V end was cut by 6 bases, the J end by 5 bases, with 20 bases between. CDR3 region: CASSPTRGGIDQPQHF. Here the CDR3 DNA reads TGTGCCAGCTCCCCCACCCGGGGAGGGATCGATCAGCCCCAGCATTTT.

This clonotype was recorded at least ten times. The chain combines TRBV30 with TRBJ1-1; D might be TRBD1 (5 bases). The ends were cut back, 7 bases at V and 4 bases at J, with 13 bases in the middle. Per the germline V gene, CDR1 is GTSNPN and CDR2 is SVGIG (reference sequence). This CDR3 has 12 residues. The CDR3 loop reads CASKLGGTEAFF. For the CDR3, the DNA is TGTGCCTCCAAACTGGGGGGCACTGAAGCTTTCTTT. The variable domain in full, completed from reference TRBV30 and TRBJ1-1, reads SQTIHQWPATLVQPVGSPLSLECTVEGTSNPNLYWYRQAAGRGLQLLFYSVGIGQISSEVPQNLSASRPQDRQFILSSKKLLLSDSGFYLCASKLGGTEAFFGQGTRLTVV.

This clonotype has at least ten counts. The chain has TRBV11-3 and TRBJ2-7; 12 bases fit TRBD2. Germline CDR1 and CDR2: SGHNT and YENEEA. The CDR3 has 16 amino acids. J was trimmed by 4 bases and V by 4 bases; bases with no gene match: 8. In DNA, the CDR3 is TGTGCCAGCAGCTCTACGACTAGCGGGAGAGTTTACGAGCAGTACTTC. This encodes CASSSTTSGRVYEQYF. Complete variable domain (other parts from reference TRBV11-3 and TRBJ2-7): EAGVVQSPRYKIIEKKQPVAFWCNPISGHNTLYWYLQNLGQGPELLIRYENEEAVDDSQLPKDRFSAERLKGVDSTLKIQPAELGDSAVYLCASSSTTSGRVYEQYFGPGTRLTVT.

This clonotype was picked up many times. This chain links TRBV30 with TRBJ2-1; 8 nucleotides align to TRBD1. Germline-derived CDR1 and CDR2 are GTSNPN and SVGIG (reference sequence). V lost 6 bases and J lost 7; bases outside the gene matches: 20. CDR3 length: 17 residues. The CDR3 region has the DNA TGTGCCTGCCGCCCCGGGACAGGTTTGACCCCGGGGAATGAGCAGTTCTTC. It translates to CACRPGTGLTPGNEQFF.

The sample holds many counts of this clonotype. V and J are TRBV14 and TRBJ2-1; possible D gene TRBD2, 6 bases. The CDR3 loop spans 14 amino acids. Germline assignment: CDR1 SGHDN and CDR2 FVKESK. Deletions cut 0 bases from V and 8 bases from J, with 11 bases between. CDR3 nucleotide sequence: TGTGCCAGCAGCCAAGATTGGGGGGTCGATGAGCAGTTCTTC. Protein: CASSQDWGVDEQFF. The whole variable domain, filled in from reference TRBV14 and TRBJ2-1, reads EAGVTQFPSHSVIEKGQTVTLRCDPISGHDNLYWYRRVMGKEIKFLLHFVKESKQDESGMPNNRFLAERTGGTYSTLKVQPAELEDSGVYFCASSQDWGVDEQFFGPGTRLTVL.

This clonotype occurred many times. The chain links TRBV2 to TRBJ2-3, with D perhaps TRBD1 (6 bases). V was trimmed by 5 bases and J by 0 bases, leaving 15 bases between them. The germline gives CDR1 SNHLY, CDR2 FYNNEI. CDR3 length: 16 residues. The CDR3 DNA reads as TGTGCCAGCAGTCTTCCCTCCAGGGGCAGCACAGATACGCAGTATTTT. It is translated as CASSLPSRGSTDTQYF.

This clonotype was detected only a few times. J is TRBJ1-5 and V is TRBV4-1, with D unresolved. CDR1 and CDR2 (germline): MGHRA, YSYEKL. The length of the CDR3 is 14 residues. V was clipped by 4 bases and J by 10 bases, with 17 bases between them. The CDR3 loop reads CASSPAVTDGPQHF. DNA of the CDR3: TGCGCCAGCAGCCCCGCGGTCACGGATGGTCCCCAGCATTTT.

V and J are TRBV7-9 and TRBJ1-5; D gene ambiguous. Germline V gene lookup returns CDR1 SEHNR and CDR2 FQNEAQ (reference sequence). The germline V and J ends were trimmed by 6 bases and 5 bases, with 17 bases remaining between them. The CDR3 is 15 residues long. The CDR3, as DNA: TGTGCCAGCAGTCCGGGGTCAGGAGTACATCAGCCCCAGCATTTT. As protein: CASSPGSGVHQPQHF. The full variable domain, rest sourced from reference TRBV7-9 and TRBJ1-5, is DTGVSQNPRHKITKRGQNVTFRCDPISEHNRLYWYRQTLGQGPEFLTYFQNEAQLEKSRLLSDRFSAERPKGSFSTLEIQRTEQGDSAMYLCASSPGSGVHQPQHFGDGTRLSIL.

This clonotype came up a few times. The junction departs from the called germline gene at one end, perhaps through a read error. The rearrangement uses TRBV28 and TRBJ1-2, with 7 bases identical to TRBD1. This CDR3 has 15 amino acids. Germline V lookup: CDR1 MDHEN, CDR2 SYDVKM. The DNA for the CDR3 is TGTGCCGGCAGTAGGGGACAGACCCCGTACTATGGCTACACCTTC. Translating it yields CAGSRGQTPYYGYTF.

This clonotype was recorded at least ten times. The CDR3 region is CAWADDSHSYNEQFF. CDR3 nucleotide sequence: TGTGCCTGGGCGGATGACAGTCACTCCTACAATGAGCAGTTCTTC. The chain has TRBV30 and TRBJ2-1; weak D call: TRBD1 (5 bases). Germline V gene data show CDR1 as GTSNPN and CDR2 as SVGIG (reference sequence). With 5 bases removed from V and 0 bases from J, the gap between germline ends came to 14 bases. This CDR3 spans 15 amino acids. Full variable domain (outside the CDR3, taken from reference TRBV30 and TRBJ2-1): SQTIHQWPATLVQPVGSPLSLECTVEGTSNPNLYWYRQAAGRGLQLLFYSVGIGQISSEVPQNLSASRPQDRQFILSSKKLLLSDSGFYLCAWADDSHSYNEQFFGPGTRLTVL.

The chain joins TRBV27 to TRBJ2-3; D is undetermined. The V end was cut by 6 bases, the J end by 0 bases, with 16 bases between. Germline-derived CDR1 and CDR2 are MNHEY and SMNVEV (reference sequence). The CDR3 sequence is 16 residues long. CDR3 in amino acids: CASSTLDFSSTDTQYF. The DNA of the CDR3 is TGTGCCAGCAGCACTCTCGACTTCTCTAGCACAGATACGCAGTATTTT.

This clonotype was detected a few times. This sequence joins TRBV11-2 and TRBJ1-1, with D unresolved. From germline, CDR1 is SGHAT and CDR2 FQNNGV. Trimming removed 1 base at V and 7 bases at J, with 7 bases between. The length of the CDR3 is 12 residues. In nucleotides, the CDR3 is TGTGCCAGCAGCTTAGGTCTCTTTGAAGCTTTCTTT. Protein sequence: CASSLGLFEAFF. Full variable domain (remainder filled in from reference TRBV11-2 and TRBJ1-1): EAGVAQSPRYKIIEKRQSVAFWCNPISGHATLYWYQQILGQGPKLLIQFQNNGVVDDSQLPKDRFSAERLKGVDSTLKIQPAKLEDSAVYLCASSLGLFEAFFGQGTRLTVV.

This clonotype occurred many times. This chain joins TRBV7-2 and TRBJ2-5, with 8 bases identical to TRBD2. This CDR3 spans 15 amino acids. CDR1 is SGHTA and CDR2 is FQGNSA in the germline V gene. The V gene end was trimmed by 5 bases and the J gene end by 5 bases; junction bases not matched to a gene: 10. The CDR3 DNA sequence: TGTGCCAGCAGCCCCTGGCCCCAGCGGGGGGAGACCCAGTACTTC. Translation: CASSPWPQRGETQYF.